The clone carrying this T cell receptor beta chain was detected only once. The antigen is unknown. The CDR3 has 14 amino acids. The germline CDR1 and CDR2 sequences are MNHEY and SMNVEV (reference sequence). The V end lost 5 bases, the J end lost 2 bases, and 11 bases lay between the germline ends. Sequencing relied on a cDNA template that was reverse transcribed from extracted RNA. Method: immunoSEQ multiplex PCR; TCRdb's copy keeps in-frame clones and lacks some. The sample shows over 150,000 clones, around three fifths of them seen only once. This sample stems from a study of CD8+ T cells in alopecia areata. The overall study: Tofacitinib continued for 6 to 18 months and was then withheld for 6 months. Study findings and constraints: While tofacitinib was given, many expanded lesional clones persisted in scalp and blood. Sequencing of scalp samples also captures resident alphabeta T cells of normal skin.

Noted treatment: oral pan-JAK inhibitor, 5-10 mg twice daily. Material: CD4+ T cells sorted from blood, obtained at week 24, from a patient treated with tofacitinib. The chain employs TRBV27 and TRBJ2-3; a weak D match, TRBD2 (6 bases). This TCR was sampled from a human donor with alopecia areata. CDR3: CASSLGLPTDTQYF. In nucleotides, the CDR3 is TGTGCCAGCAGTCTGGGACTTCCCACAGATACGCAGTATTTT.